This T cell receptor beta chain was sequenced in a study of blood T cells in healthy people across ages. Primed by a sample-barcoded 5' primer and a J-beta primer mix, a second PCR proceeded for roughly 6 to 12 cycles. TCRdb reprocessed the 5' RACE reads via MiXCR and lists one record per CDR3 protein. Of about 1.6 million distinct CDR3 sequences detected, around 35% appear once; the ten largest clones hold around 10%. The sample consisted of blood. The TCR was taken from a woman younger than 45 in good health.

The CDR3 DNA reads TGTGCCAGTGACGGGGATGGCTACACCTTC. It yields the protein CASDGDGYTF. The chain recombines TRBV27 with TRBJ1-2; D gene ambiguous. The length of the CDR3 is 10 residues. From germline, CDR1 is MNHEY and CDR2 SMNVEV (reference sequence). Trimming stripped 9 bases from V and 6 bases from J, with 8 bases between.